This T cell receptor beta chain was sequenced for a study of CD8 T cells in Susac syndrome. Germline assignment: CDR1 MNHEY and CDR2 SMNVEV (reference sequence). V lost 6 bases, J lost 2 bases, and 13 bases lay in between. The CDR3 has 14 amino acids. Roughly 0.5 to 1 ug RNA was reverse transcribed with random hexamers. TCRdb recomputed calls from the immunoSEQ multiplex PCR reads with MiXCR, one row per CDR3 protein. The sample has 200,000 to 250,000 distinct CDR3 sequences; around 95% are singletons. This receptor was identified in a human donor with multiple sclerosis. Material for sequencing was CD4+ T cells from PBMCs. The rearrangement links TRBV27 to TRBJ2-5; a weak D match, TRBD1 (5 bases). The CDR3 DNA reads as TGTGCCAGCAGACCGTGGGGCCGACAAGAGACCCAGTACTTC. Residues: CASRPWGRQETQYF.